The source of this T cell receptor beta chain is a study of regulatory and conventional T cells in RAG deficiency. V gave up 6 bases and J gave up 0 bases; unmatched junction bases: 8. Germline V lookup: CDR1 MNHEY, CDR2 SMNVEV (reference sequence). The CDR3 is made up of 16 amino acids. Genomic DNA came from blood conventional CD4+ T cells gated CD25-low CD127-high. Regarding the study as a whole: Shorter CDR3s in all patient subsets; >80% Treg-Tconv overlap in Omenn. Other subsets showed approximately 10-fold reductions, but Treg unique TCR beta sequences fell roughly 100-fold in these patients. Shannon entropy was markedly lower and Simpson indices higher in RAG-deficient patients than control T-cell subsets.

On this clone itself: What it binds is unknown.

This table comes from immunoSEQ multiplex PCR, and its TCRdb copy is limited to in-frame clones, with some not included. Among tens of thousands of clones, 95% to 97% were seen once, and the ten largest hold 1.3%. These data also featured in a second study, about regulatory T cells. That paper notes: Amplification used 52 TRBV primers and 13 TRBJ primers.

Sample: CD25- CD4+ T cells sorted from blood. The chain carries TRBV27 and TRBJ1-5; TRBD1 matches 7 bases. The sequence came from a human donor in good health. In DNA, the CDR3 is TGTGCCAGCAGAAGTGACAGGGCCGGTAGCAATCAGCCCCAGCATTTT. It translates to CASRSDRAGSNQPQHF.